This T cell receptor (beta chain) was sequenced during a study of T-cell memory formation after mild COVID-19. The CDR3 spans 14 residues. Trimming removed 0 bases from V and 0 bases from J, with 9 bases in between. Germline-derived CDR1 and CDR2 are DFQATT and SNEGSKA (reference sequence). Study observations and caveats: Prior to infection, memory already included some responding clones, suggesting cross-reactive memory joined. Mostly located in CM and EM were contracting CD4+ clones, with contracting CD8+ clones located in EMRA. Contracting clones, day 15 to 85, had balanced CD4/CD8, and later expanders favored CD4+.

On this clonotype: What it binds is unknown.

TCRdb passed the 5' RACE reads through MiXCR, listing each CDR3 protein once. The sample gives about 430,000 distinct CDR3 sequences, about 24% of which show up once; 8.8% is in the top ten. This TCR came from an adult woman who had mild COVID-19 (a few samples of this study predate the infection). Cell type and time point are not known. Sequenced input: PBMCs or a T cell subset sorted from them (not recorded which). V and J are TRBV20-1 and TRBJ2-7; tentative D call: TRBD1 (5 bases). CDR3 amino acids: CSAREPGPSYEQYF. The CDR3 DNA is TGCAGTGCTAGAGAGCCAGGGCCCTCCTACGAGCAGTACTTC.